This TCR beta chain was captured by sequencing in a study of T cells after yellow fever vaccination. Across the whole study: With SMART-Seq v4 Ultra Low Input, the fractions containing low cell numbers were prepared. Study-wide findings and caveats: The study found a weaker secondary response that peaked faster, day 5 versus 15. Detected again after the booster were most primary-vaccination clones, at nearly 97% CD4 and 70% to 90% CD8.

5'RACE template switching added a universal primer site and UMIs to TCR cDNA. Each CDR3 protein is one row after TCRdb ran MiXCR on the 5' RACE reads. The sample consists of just under 600,000 distinct CDR3 sequences, roughly 12% of them appearing once. This clonotype was recorded a few times. Antigen unknown. The CDR3 is made up of 15 amino acids. CDR1 is MGHDK, CDR2 SYGVNS, per germline. V lost 6 bases, J lost 0 bases, and 6 bases stayed unmatched. The clonotype was recovered from a man younger than 45 who received the YFV17D yellow fever vaccine. This chain uses TRBV25-1 with TRBJ1-1; 8 nucleotides match TRBD1. Material: PBMCs, obtained on the day of the yellow fever booster vaccination. This chain's CDR3 is CASRETGAVNTEAFF. In DNA, the CDR3 is TGTGCCAGCAGGGAGACAGGGGCGGTGAACACTGAAGCTTTCTTT.